This T cell receptor beta chain was identified in a study of T cells in Graves' hyperthyroidism and ophthalmopathy. Template material for amplifying TCR beta CDR3 regions consisted of RNA transcripts. When the TCR CDR3 underwent first-round RT-PCR, the HTBI primer set was used. TCRdb processed the multiplex PCR reads anew with MiXCR; each CDR3 protein has one entry. Of 75,000 to 100,000 distinct CDR3 sequences listed, 51% are singletons. The source material was blood. The clonotype comes from a woman between 40 and 55 years old with Graves' hyperthyroidism.

The CDR3 bases are TGTGCCAGCAGCCGGGACAGGTACGAGCAGTACTTC. This sequence encodes CASSRDRYEQYF. This chain uses TRBV7-9 with TRBJ2-7, with 8 bases matching TRBD1. The CDR3 contains 12 residues. After removal of 5 bases from V and 4 bases from J, the junction contained 1 base not matched to a gene. The germline CDR1 and CDR2 sequences are SEHNR and FQNEAQ (reference sequence).